A single sample is the source of the 23 T cell receptor beta chains below, sequenced in a study of blood T cell repertoires in COVID-19. Profiled with immunoSEQ multiplex PCR; TCRdb holds only in-frame clones, not every one. The sample records about 160,000 clones, 90% to 95% being singletons. The sample taken for sequencing was peripheral blood. The receptors here all came from a woman between 50 and 59 years old with acute or convalescent COVID-19.

V is TRBV19 and J is TRBJ1-5; 8 bases map to TRBD1. The trim removed 1 base at V and 4 bases at J, leaving 15 bases unmatched. Per the germline V gene, CDR1 is LNHDA and CDR2 is SQIVND (reference sequence). This CDR3 comprises 19 residues. The CDR3 nucleotides are TGTGCCAGTAGTATAGGACCTGGCGCTCGGGACAGGTCGAATCAGCCCCAGCATTTT. It encodes CASSIGPGARDRSNQPQHF.

This chain joins TRBV6-2 or TRBV6-3 and TRBJ2-7; TRBD2 is a possible D gene (5 bases). Germline loops: CDR1 MNHEY, CDR2 SVGEGT. V was clipped by 2 bases and J by 4 bases, with 18 bases between them. The CDR3 runs to 16 residues. Here the CDR3 reads CASSYRGRGALYEQYF. CDR3 coding DNA: TGTGCCAGCAGTTACCGCGGCCGGGGAGCACTTTACGAGCAGTACTTC.

The chain couples TRBV13 to TRBJ2-3, with 10 bases fitting TRBD2. Trimming cost V 3 bases and J 3 bases; bases outside gene matches: 6. The germline V gene encodes CDR1 PRHDT and CDR2 FYEKMQ (reference sequence). The CDR3 has 16 residues. The CDR3 sequence is CASSFNSGGRTDTQYF. The CDR3 bases are TGTGCCAGCAGCTTTAATAGCGGGGGGAGGACAGATACGCAGTATTTT. Full variable domain (outside the CDR3, taken from reference TRBV13 and TRBJ2-3): AAGVIQSPRHLIKEKRETATLKCYPIPRHDTVYWYQQGPGQDPQFLISFYEKMQSDKGSIPDRFSAQQFSDYHSELNMSSLELGDSALYFCASSFNSGGRTDTQYFGPGTRLTVL.

The chain is built from TRBV6-2 or TRBV6-3 and TRBJ2-5, with 10 bases lining up with TRBD2. The length of the CDR3 is 15 residues. Germline CDR1 MNHEY, CDR2 SVGEGT. V lost 5 bases to trimming and J lost 5 bases; unmatched junction nucleotides: 8. The chain's CDR3 is CASSNLAGVMETQYF. The CDR3 coding sequence is TGTGCCAGCAGTAACCTAGCGGGAGTAATGGAGACCCAGTACTTC.

The chain recombines TRBV28 with TRBJ2-7; 8 nucleotides agree with TRBD1. Germline CDR1 and CDR2: MDHEN and SYDVKM. This CDR3 is built from 14 residues. J gave up 9 bases and V 4 bases, and 11 bases lay outside the gene matches. CDR3 protein: CASSSGQGERWQYF. CDR3 coding DNA: TGTGCCAGCAGTTCCGGACAGGGAGAGCGATGGCAGTACTTC.

V is TRBV27 and J is TRBJ2-7; TRBD1 might be the D (5 bases). Trimming removed 5 bases from V and 3 bases from J, with 11 bases in between. The germline V gene encodes CDR1 MNHEY and CDR2 SMNVEV (reference sequence). This CDR3 has 13 residues. CDR3 DNA sequence: TGTGCCAGCAGTCCAGGGATGGACTACGAGCAGTACTTC. This sequence encodes CASSPGMDYEQYF.

The CDR3, as DNA: TGTGCCAGCAGCCCAGGAGGCTTGGGCACTGAAGCTTTCTTT. Translated, it gives CASSPGGLGTEAFF. The chain recombines TRBV14 with TRBJ1-1; D is undetermined. This CDR3 spans 14 amino acids. The germline V gene encodes CDR1 SGHDN and CDR2 FVKESK. Trimming left V 4 bases short and J 4 bases short, with 13 bases between.

This clone appeared a single time. The chain is built from TRBV28 and TRBJ2-7; tentative D call: TRBD1 (6 bases). CDR1 and CDR2 (germline): MDHEN, SYDVKM. The CDR3 consists of 16 residues. Trimming took off 8 bases at V and 5 bases at J, with 25 bases between the two ends. CDR3 sequence reads: CASGPWTVSLRDEQYF. The CDR3 region has the DNA TGTGCCAGCGGTCCGTGGACAGTTTCCCTCCGGGACGAGCAGTACTTC.

The chain joins TRBV4-1 to TRBJ2-7, with no clear D. Germline assignment: CDR1 MGHRA and CDR2 YSYEKL. Trimming stripped 0 bases from V and 3 bases from J, with 9 bases between. The CDR3 consists of 14 residues. CDR3 residues: CASSQDKSGYEQYF. CDR3 in DNA: TGCGCCAGCAGCCAAGATAAGAGTGGCTACGAGCAGTACTTC.

The chain uses TRBV5-3 and TRBJ1-2; 10 bases are shared with TRBD1. TRBV5-3 is an ORF; its function is uncertain. The V segment lost 1 base and the J segment 4 bases; nucleotides outside the gene matches: 7. The CDR3 spans 16 residues. This CDR3 is CARSLLGTGETYGYTF. The CDR3 nucleotides are TGTGCCAGAAGCTTGTTGGGGACAGGGGAAACCTATGGCTACACCTTC.

A note on this clone: Other DNA variants within this sample encode the same CDR3. V usage is TRBV6-5 and J usage is TRBJ1-5, with TRBD1 matching over 7 bases. The CDR3 spans 14 residues. Trimming cost V 4 bases and J 2 bases; bases outside gene matches: 2. In germline, CDR1 is MNHEY, CDR2 SVGAGI. The DNA of the CDR3 is TGTGCCAGCAGTTTCGGACAGGGCAATCAGCCCCAGCATTTT. Translation: CASSFGQGNQPQHF.

The gene calls are TRBV19 and TRBJ2-5, with D maybe TRBD2 (6 bases). V lost 10 bases, J lost 2 bases, and 17 bases lay in between. The CDR3 is 14 amino acids. CDR1 is LNHDA, CDR2 SQIVND, per germline (reference sequence). This CDR3 is CATRPAGQQETQYF. The CDR3 DNA follows: TGTGCCACCCGGCCGGCGGGGCAGCAAGAGACCCAGTACTTC.

The CDR3 bases are TGTGCCAGCAGCTCTAGGAGAGACGAAAAACTGTTTTTT. Its translation: CASSSRRDEKLFF. The rearrangement links TRBV5-6 to TRBJ1-4; no clear D gene. Trimming removed 3 bases from V and 8 bases from J, with 11 bases in between. Germline loops: CDR1 SGHDT, CDR2 YYEEEE. The CDR3 has 13 amino acids.

J is TRBJ1-5 and V is TRBV24-1, with a weak D call TRBD1 (6 bases). This CDR3 has 12 amino acids. V lost 9 bases to trimming and J lost 5 bases, with 10 bases between them. Germline V gene data show CDR1 as KGHDR and CDR2 as SFDVKD. This CDR3 is CATFSGDQPQHF. The CDR3 DNA is TGTGCCACCTTTTCAGGGGATCAGCCCCAGCATTTT.

The chain is built from TRBV6-5 and TRBJ2-1; maybe TRBD1 (6 bases). The CDR3 contains 12 residues. Germline CDR1 is MNHEY and CDR2 is SVGAGI. The ends were cut back, 7 bases at V and 4 bases at J, with 8 bases in the middle. The CDR3 nucleotides are TGTGCCAGCACTACAGGGTACAATGAGCAGTTCTTC. Its protein is CASTTGYNEQFF.

The V gene is TRBV5-1, the J gene TRBJ2-6, with TRBD1 matching over 7 bases. The CDR3 contains 17 residues. The junction had 7 bases not matched to a gene; V was cut back by 0 bases and J by 4 bases. Germline V gene sequence: CDR1 SGHRS, CDR2 YFSETQ. The CDR3, as DNA: TGCGCCAGCAGCTTGGGCGACAGGGTAGAGGGGGCCAACGTCCTGACTTTC. This gives the protein CASSLGDRVEGANVLTF.

The V and J genes are TRBV7-2 and TRBJ2-7, with TRBD2 matching over 8 bases. Germline V gene data show CDR1 as SGHTA and CDR2 as FQGNSA. This CDR3 spans 15 amino acids. The V segment lost 4 bases and the J segment 3 bases; nucleotides outside the gene matches: 8. The CDR3 is CASSSRGGGGYEQYF. The CDR3 coding sequence is TGTGCCAGCAGCTCTCGGGGGGGAGGAGGCTACGAGCAGTACTTC.

V is TRBV10-2 and J is TRBJ1-1, with 11 positions matching TRBD1. This CDR3 region has 16 residues. The germline gives CDR1 WSHSY, CDR2 SAAADI. V dropped 2 bases and J dropped 2; count of bases not matched to a gene: 4. This chain's CDR3 is CASSERDRGFNTEAFF. The CDR3 coding sequence is TGCGCCAGCAGTGAGAGGGACAGGGGGTTTAACACTGAAGCTTTCTTT.

J is TRBJ1-2 and V is TRBV20-1, with D uncertain. Trimming left V 4 bases short and J 4 bases short, with 13 bases between. CDR1 and CDR2 from the germline V gene are DFQATT and SNEGSKA (reference sequence). This CDR3 has 13 residues. CDR3 region: CSATESYRYGYTF. CDR3 bases: TGCAGTGCTACTGAAAGCTATCGCTATGGCTACACCTTC.

This chain connects TRBV28 to TRBJ1-2; D is unclear. Per the germline V gene, CDR1 is MDHEN and CDR2 is SYDVKM. The V and J ends lost 6 bases and 3 bases respectively, with 11 bases between them. The CDR3 is 13 residues long. The CDR3 sequence is CASSSGRHYGYTF. The CDR3 coding sequence is TGTGCCAGCAGCTCCGGGAGACACTATGGCTACACCTTC.

The chain combines TRBV3-1 (or the pseudogene TRBV3-2) with TRBJ1-1, with D unclear. The CDR3 length is 14 residues. Germline CDR1 reads LGHDT; CDR2 reads YNNKEL (reference sequence). The V and J ends lost 2 bases and 1 base respectively, with 8 bases between them. CDR3 nucleotides: TGTGCCAGCAGCCAAACCGGGAAGAACACTGAAGCTTTCTTT. Translation gives CASSQTGKNTEAFF.

The gene calls are TRBV2 and TRBJ2-3; 10 positions match TRBD1. The CDR3 totals 14 residues. Per germline, CDR1 SNHLY and CDR2 FYNNEI. J was trimmed by 6 bases and V by 6 bases; bases with no gene match: 6. CDR3 region: CASRIDRGRDTQYF. The CDR3 coding sequence is TGTGCCAGCAGAATAGACAGGGGGCGGGATACGCAGTATTTT.

The CDR3 reads CATKTWGDSPLHF. The CDR3 DNA follows: TGTGCCACTAAAACATGGGGCGATTCACCCCTCCACTTT. V and J are TRBV25-1 and TRBJ1-6, with D tentatively TRBD1 (5 bases). The CDR3 is 13 amino acids. V was cut by 10 bases and J by 8 bases, with 15 bases left in between. CDR1 and CDR2 from the germline V gene are MGHDK and SYGVNS.